This T cell receptor beta chain was retrieved from a study of response to subunit inactivated influenza vaccine. MiXCR, applied by TCRdb to the RT-PCR reads, yields one record per CDR3 protein. Of some 640,000 distinct CDR3 sequences in the sample, approximately 15% were seen once. CDR1 and CDR2 (germline): GTSNPN, SVGIG (reference sequence). After removal of 5 bases from V and 3 bases from J, the junction contained 1 base not matched to a gene. The CDR3 extends over 13 amino acids. The sample consisted of PBMCs from blood, taken roughly 15 days before vaccination. This sequence was found in a man in his fifties who received an inactivated influenza vaccine. The V gene is TRBV30, the J gene TRBJ2-3, with TRBD1 matching over 11 bases. The CDR3 DNA sequence: TGTGCCTGGGGGACAGGGGGTACAGATACGCAGTATTTT. Translating gives CAWGTGGTDTQYF.